This T cell receptor (beta chain) is drawn from a study of OX40 agonist ivuxolimab in advanced cancers. Study details: Past anti-PD-1, anti-PD-L1 or anti-CTLA-4 therapy was accepted, and 35% to 45% had received some.

The germline V gene encodes CDR1 MNHEY and CDR2 SMNVEV (reference sequence). V was clipped by 9 bases and J by 0 bases, with 9 bases between them. The CDR3 extends over 13 amino acids. Only in-frame clones appear in the TCRdb table, and some are missing; sequencing was by immunoSEQ multiplex PCR. Seen here are around 70,000 clones, roughly 90% observed once, and the top ten hold under 1%. The clonotype originates from an adult with an advanced solid tumor such as melanoma, head and neck, liver or kidney cancer. The material was CD4+ or CD8+ T cells sorted from blood, obtained in a trial of the OX40 agonist ivuxolimab. The chain is built from TRBV27 and TRBJ2-1; D gene uncertain. This CDR3 reads CASGDLSYNEQFF. The DNA of the CDR3 is TGTGCCAGTGGAGATCTCTCCTACAATGAGCAGTTCTTC.